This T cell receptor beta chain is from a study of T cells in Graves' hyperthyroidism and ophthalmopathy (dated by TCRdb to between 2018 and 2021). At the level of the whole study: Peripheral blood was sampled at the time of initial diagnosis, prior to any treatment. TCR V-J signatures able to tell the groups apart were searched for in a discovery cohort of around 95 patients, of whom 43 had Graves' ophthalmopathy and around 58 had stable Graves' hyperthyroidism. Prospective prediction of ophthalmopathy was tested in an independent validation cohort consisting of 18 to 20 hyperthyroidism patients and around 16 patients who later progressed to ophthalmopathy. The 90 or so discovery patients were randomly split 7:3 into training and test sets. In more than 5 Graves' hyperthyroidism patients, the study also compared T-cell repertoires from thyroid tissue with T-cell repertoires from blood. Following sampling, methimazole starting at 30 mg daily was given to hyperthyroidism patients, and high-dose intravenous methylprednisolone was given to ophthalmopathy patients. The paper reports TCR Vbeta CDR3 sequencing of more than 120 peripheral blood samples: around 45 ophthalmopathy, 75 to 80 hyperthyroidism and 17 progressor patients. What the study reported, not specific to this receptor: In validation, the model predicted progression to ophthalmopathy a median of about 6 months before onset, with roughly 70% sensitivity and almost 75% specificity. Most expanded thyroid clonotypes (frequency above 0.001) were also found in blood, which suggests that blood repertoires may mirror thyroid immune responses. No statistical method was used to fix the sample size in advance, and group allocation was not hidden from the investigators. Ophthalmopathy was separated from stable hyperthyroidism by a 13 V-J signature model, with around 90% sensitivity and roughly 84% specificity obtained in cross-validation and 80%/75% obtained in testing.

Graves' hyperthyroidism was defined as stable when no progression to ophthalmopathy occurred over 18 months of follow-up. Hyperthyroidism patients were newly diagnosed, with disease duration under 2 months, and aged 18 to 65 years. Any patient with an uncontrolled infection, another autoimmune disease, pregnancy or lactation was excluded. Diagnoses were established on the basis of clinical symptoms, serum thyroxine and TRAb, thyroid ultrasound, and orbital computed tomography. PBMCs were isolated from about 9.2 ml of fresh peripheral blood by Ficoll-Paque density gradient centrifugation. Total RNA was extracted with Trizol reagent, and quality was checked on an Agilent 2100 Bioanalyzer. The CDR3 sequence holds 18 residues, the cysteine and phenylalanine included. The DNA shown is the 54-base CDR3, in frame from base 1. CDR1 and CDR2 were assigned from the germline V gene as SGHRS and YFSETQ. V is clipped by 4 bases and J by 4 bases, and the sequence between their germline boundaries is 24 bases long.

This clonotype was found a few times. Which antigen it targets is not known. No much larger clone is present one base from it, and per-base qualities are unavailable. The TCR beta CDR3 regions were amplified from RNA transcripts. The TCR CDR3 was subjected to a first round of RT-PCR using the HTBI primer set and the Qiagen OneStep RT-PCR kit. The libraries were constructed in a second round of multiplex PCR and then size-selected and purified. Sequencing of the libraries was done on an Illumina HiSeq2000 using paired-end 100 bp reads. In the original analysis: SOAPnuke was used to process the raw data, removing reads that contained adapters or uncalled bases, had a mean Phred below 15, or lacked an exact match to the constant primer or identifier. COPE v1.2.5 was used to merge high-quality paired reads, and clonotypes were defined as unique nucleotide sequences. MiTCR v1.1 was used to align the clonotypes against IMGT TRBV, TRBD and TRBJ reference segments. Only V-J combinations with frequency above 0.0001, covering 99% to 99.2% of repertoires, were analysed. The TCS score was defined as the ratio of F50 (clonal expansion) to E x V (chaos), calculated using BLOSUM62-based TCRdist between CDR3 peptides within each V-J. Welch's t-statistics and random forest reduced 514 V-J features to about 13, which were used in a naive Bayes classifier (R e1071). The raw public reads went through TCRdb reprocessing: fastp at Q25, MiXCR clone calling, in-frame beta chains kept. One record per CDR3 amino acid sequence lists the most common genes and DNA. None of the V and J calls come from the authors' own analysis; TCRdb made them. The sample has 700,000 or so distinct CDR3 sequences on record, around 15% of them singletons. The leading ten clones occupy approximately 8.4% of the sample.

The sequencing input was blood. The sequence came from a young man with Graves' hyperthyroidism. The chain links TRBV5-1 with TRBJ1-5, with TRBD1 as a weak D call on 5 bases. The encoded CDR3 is CASSPSPQGAEKNQPQHF. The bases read TGCGCCAGCAGCCCCAGCCCTCAAGGGGCCGAAAAGAATCAGCCCCAGCATTTT.